What follows are 25 T cell receptor beta chains derived from one specimen sequenced in a study of T cells in women clearing cervical HPV infection. Generated by immunoSEQ multiplex PCR, the TCRdb table keeps only in-frame clones and is missing some. The data show 30,000 to 35,000 clones, and the top ten clones hold about a sixth. The sequenced material came from blood buffy coat. These receptors all come from a woman between 18 and 69 years old with a cervical HPV16 infection that either progressed to CIN3+ or cleared (not recorded which).

About this clone itself: With the read ending 3 residues before the CDR3 end, the germline J gene is used to fill in that end. The gene calls are TRBV30 and TRBJ2-1; perhaps TRBD2 as D (5 bases). V was clipped by 5 bases and J by 0 bases, with 11 bases between them. This CDR3 spans 14 amino acids. Germline CDR1 GTSNPN, CDR2 SVGIG (reference sequence). The part of the CDR3 DNA that was read is TGTGCCTGGGACTACCCAAGCTCCTACAATGAG. It encodes CAWDYPSSYNE. In full, the CDR3 is CAWDYPSSYNEQFF.

A remark on this clone: The CDR3 is cut off 3 residues early in the read; its end comes from the germline J gene. The J gene is TRBJ1-2, the V gene TRBV19, with D tentatively TRBD1 (5 bases). Germline V gene data show CDR1 as LNHDA and CDR2 as SQIVND (reference sequence). This CDR3 comprises 15 residues. The CDR3 region is CASTQGTSGGDDYTF. CDR3 DNA, as far as it was read: TGTGCCAGTACCCAAGGGACTAGCGGAGGGGACGAC.

With respect to this clone: The CDR3 is cut off 3 residues early in the read; its end comes from the germline J gene. This chain connects TRBV5-1 to TRBJ2-5; D is unclear. Germline assignment: CDR1 SGHRS and CDR2 YFSETQ. This CDR3 spans 12 amino acids. V dropped 0 bases and J dropped 5 bases, with 5 bases sitting between them. The sequenced CDR3 bases are TGCGCCAGCAGCTTGGCCGGGGAGACC. Its translation is CASSLAGET. The full CDR3 sequence reads CASSLAGETQYF. Full variable domain (missing parts from reference TRBV5-1 and TRBJ2-5): KAGVTQTPRYLIKTRGQQVTLSCSPISGHRSVSWYQQTPGQGLQFLFEYFSETQRNKGNFPGRFSGRQFSNSRSEMNVSTLELGDSALYLCASSLAGETQYFGPGTRLLVL.

For this clone: The read ends 3 residues shy of where the CDR3 ends; the end is completed using the germline J gene. The V call is TRBV19, the J call TRBJ2-5; D possibly corresponds to TRBD1 (6 bases). Germline V gene sequence: CDR1 LNHDA, CDR2 SQIVND (reference sequence). Trimming took off 5 bases at V and 0 bases at J, with 10 bases between the two ends. The CDR3 runs to 14 residues. CDR3 residues: CASSGDRYQETQYF. The CDR3 DNA, read in part, is TGTGCCAGTAGTGGAGACAGGTACCAAGAGACC.

As concerns this clone: The read stops 3 residues short of the end of the CDR3; the missing end is completed from the germline J gene. The chain recombines TRBV2 with TRBJ2-1, with 8 bases lining up with TRBD1. J lost 6 bases, V lost 8 bases, and 12 bases had no gene match. The germline V gene encodes CDR1 SNHLY and CDR2 FYNNEI. This CDR3 region has 15 residues. The CDR3 protein is CASYPWTGQGNEQFF. The sequenced part of the CDR3 DNA is TGTGCCAGCTATCCTTGGACAGGGCAGGGCAATGAG.

Of note for this clone: Sequencing ends 3 residues short of the CDR3 end; the germline J gene provides the rest. This chain connects TRBV30 to TRBJ1-1; the D gene is possibly TRBD1 (6 bases). Germline CDR1 is GTSNPN and CDR2 is SVGIG (reference sequence). V was cut by 0 bases and J by 0 bases, with 14 bases left in between. This CDR3 is built from 16 residues. The CDR3: CAWSVVSGHLNTEAFF. The DNA read from the CDR3 is TGTGCCTGGAGTGTAGTATCGGGACACTTGAACACTGAA.

Concerning this clone: The read comes to an end 3 residues before the CDR3 does, leaving the germline J gene to fill in the end. This chain uses TRBV19 with TRBJ2-3; 7 bases map to TRBD2. The CDR3 spans 16 residues. CDR1 LNHDA and CDR2 SQIVND come from the germline V gene (reference sequence). V lost 4 bases to trimming and J lost 2 bases; unmatched junction nucleotides: 9. The CDR3: CASSTRDYQATDTQYF. CDR3 DNA (partial): TGTGCCAGTAGTACCCGGGACTATCAAGCCACAGATACG.

Notes on this clone: The read comes to an end 3 residues before the CDR3 does, leaving the germline J gene to fill in the end. V and J are TRBV18 and TRBJ2-4; the D gene is possibly TRBD1 (6 bases). There are 14 residues in the CDR3. In germline, CDR1 is KGHSH, CDR2 LQKENI. The DNA read from the CDR3 is TGTGCCAGCTCACCACCTGGGGGCCACTATGGT. Its translation is CASSPPGGHYG. The CDR3, in full, reads CASSPPGGHYGQYF.

The sequenced part of the CDR3 DNA is TGCGCCAGCAGCCAAGAAGTCACGGGGGATCAGCCC. It yields the protein CASSQEVTGDQP. The entire CDR3 reads CASSQEVTGDQPQHF. V usage is TRBV4-1 and J usage is TRBJ1-5; TRBD1 is a possible D gene (5 bases). The CDR3 extends 3 residues past the end of the read, so its final part is completed from the germline J gene. Germline lookup yields CDR1 MGHRA and CDR2 YSYEKL. This CDR3 has 15 residues. Trimming removed 0 bases at V and 5 bases at J, with 11 bases between.

For this clone: Read data end 3 residues before the CDR3 end; the end is taken from the germline J gene. The genes are TRBV19 and TRBJ1-2, with TRBD1 as a possible D gene (5 bases). CDR1 and CDR2 (germline): LNHDA, SQIVND (reference sequence). The CDR3 covers 13 residues. The DNA read from the CDR3 is TGTGCCAGTAGTAACCAGGGCGCCTACGAC. It yields the protein CASSNQGAYD. The whole CDR3 protein reads CASSNQGAYDYTF.

Worth noting for this clone: The CDR3 end is not reached by the read, which stops 3 residues before it; the germline J gene fills it in. The chain carries TRBV12-3 or TRBV12-4 and TRBJ2-7; tentative D call: TRBD1 (6 bases). This CDR3 contains 13 residues. Trimming stripped 4 bases from V and 5 bases from J, with 12 bases between. The CDR3 spells CASSYSGQHEQYF. The sequenced part of the CDR3 DNA is TGTGCCAGCAGTTACTCGGGACAACACGAG.

Concerning this clone itself: Read coverage stops 3 residues before the CDR3 terminus; the germline J gene supplies the remainder. This rearrangement joins TRBV9 to TRBJ2-2; D is unclear. CDR1 SGDLS and CDR2 YYNGEE come from the germline V gene. Trimming cost V 8 bases and J 4 bases, with 9 bases left between them. The length of the CDR3 is 12 residues. CDR3 protein: CARKTGTGELFF. The part of the CDR3 DNA that was read is TGTGCCAGAAAAACGGGCACCGGGGAG.

A remark on this clone: The read ends 3 residues before the CDR3 terminus; that terminus is restored from the germline J gene. This rearrangement joins TRBV20-1 to TRBJ1-1; weak D call: TRBD1 (5 bases). The CDR3 is made up of 14 amino acids. CDR1 DFQATT and CDR2 SNEGSKA come from the germline V gene (reference sequence). Trimming took off 6 bases at V and 0 bases at J, with 14 bases between the two ends. The CDR3 DNA, read in part, is TGCAGTGCACCAAAAAGGGGAATGAACACTGAA. Amino acid sequence: CSAPKRGMNTE. The whole CDR3 reads CSAPKRGMNTEAFF.

As concerns this clone: The DNA ends 3 residues before the CDR3 does, and the rest of the CDR3 is filled in from the germline J gene. The V and J genes are TRBV11-1 and TRBJ2-7; D gene uncertain. The germline gives CDR1 SGHAT, CDR2 FQDESV (reference sequence). The CDR3 runs to 15 residues. Trimming stripped 1 base from V and 3 bases from J, with 13 bases between. The CDR3 spells CASSLGQASYYEQYF. The CDR3 bases that were read are TGTGCCAGCAGCTTAGGGCAGGCGAGTTACTACGAG.

A word on this clone: Read coverage stops 3 residues before the CDR3 terminus; the germline J gene supplies the remainder. The chain couples TRBV28 to TRBJ2-3, with 9 bases that match TRBD1. From germline, CDR1 is MDHEN and CDR2 SYDVKM. The CDR3 is 14 residues long. The V segment lost 3 bases and the J segment 4 bases; nucleotides outside the gene matches: 2. CDR3 DNA, as far as it was read: TGTGCCAGCAGTTTCACAGGGGGCGCAGATACG. It encodes CASSFTGGADT. The complete CDR3 reads CASSFTGGADTQYF.

A word on this clone: The read stops 3 residues short of the end of the CDR3; the missing end is completed from the germline J gene. The chain uses TRBV18 and TRBJ2-3, with a possible D match to TRBD2 (5 bases). CDR1 KGHSH and CDR2 LQKENI come from the germline V gene. The CDR3 is made up of 18 amino acids. Trimming removed 2 bases from V and 3 bases from J, with 21 bases in between. CDR3 amino acids: CASSPSFGVQSVTDTQYF. CDR3 DNA, as far as it was read: TGTGCCAGCTCACCAAGTTTCGGGGTACAAAGTGTGACAGATACG.

The DNA read from the CDR3 is TGTGCCATCAGACAGGGGGTAGCAGAGACC. Translated, it gives CAIRQGVAET. The full CDR3 reads CAIRQGVAETQYF. The gene calls are TRBV10-3 and TRBJ2-5, with TRBD1 matching over 8 bases. The read falls 3 residues short of the CDR3 end, and the missing part is taken from the germline J gene. CDR3 size: 13 residues. Germline CDR1 ENHRY, CDR2 SYGVKD. V was clipped by 6 bases and J by 4 bases; unmatched bases: 4.

In regard to this clone: The missing CDR3 end, 3 residues past where the read stops, is filled in from the germline J gene. The chain has TRBV18 and TRBJ2-2, with 10 bases that match TRBD1. The CDR3 is made up of 17 amino acids. The germline V gene has CDR1 KGHSH and CDR2 LQKENI. The sequenced part of the CDR3 DNA is TGTGCCAGCTCACTCCCTTCGGACAGGGGGGTTGGTGAAAAG. It is translated as CASSLPSDRGVGEK. The whole CDR3 reads CASSLPSDRGVGEKLFF.

About this clone itself: The read ends 3 residues before the CDR3 terminus; that terminus is restored from the germline J gene. The rearrangement links TRBV6-2 or TRBV6-3 to TRBJ2-2, with D possibly TRBD1 on 6 matching bases. The CDR3 contains 16 residues. Germline CDR1 and CDR2: MNHEY and SVGEGT. The V and J ends lost 6 bases and 4 bases respectively, with 18 bases between them. The CDR3 spells CASSPEGRGITGELFF. The CDR3 DNA, read in part, is TGTGCCAGCAGCCCCGAAGGCAGGGGTATCACCGGGGAG.

On this clone itself: The read ends 3 residues shy of where the CDR3 ends; the end is completed using the germline J gene. The chain uses TRBV20-1 and TRBJ2-7; the D gene is possibly TRBD1 (6 bases). Per the germline V gene, CDR1 is DFQATT and CDR2 is SNEGSKA (reference sequence). The CDR3 loop spans 13 amino acids. The germline V and J ends were trimmed by 6 bases and 2 bases, with 14 bases remaining between them. Here the CDR3 reads CSAPRGDTYEQYF. The part of the CDR3 DNA that was read is TGCAGTGCCCCCAGAGGGGACACCTACGAG.

On this clone itself: The read halts 3 residues ahead of the CDR3 end, with the missing end drawn from the germline J gene. This chain uses TRBV5-1 with TRBJ1-3, with D unclear. V dropped 4 bases and J dropped 4 bases, with 12 bases sitting between them. Germline V CDR1 and CDR2: SGHRS, YFSETQ. The CDR3 runs to 14 residues. The sequenced CDR3 bases are TGCGCCAGCAGCCCCGAGGGCCCAGGAAACACC. Its protein product is CASSPEGPGNT. The full CDR3 sequence reads CASSPEGPGNTIYF.

For this clone: The read is 3 residues too short to cover the CDR3 end, so that end is filled in from the germline J gene. The gene calls are TRBV6-2 or TRBV6-3 and TRBJ1-2, with 8 positions matching TRBD1. Germline V gives CDR1 MNHEY, CDR2 SVGEGT. After removal of 2 bases from V and 4 bases from J, the junction contained 9 bases not matched to a gene. The CDR3 runs 16 residues. The DNA read from the CDR3 is TGTGCCAGCAGTTACGGAGGACAGGGAATCCTCTATGGC. Translating it yields CASSYGGQGILYG. The entire CDR3 is CASSYGGQGILYGYTF.

With respect to this clone: The CDR3 is cut off 3 residues early in the read; its end comes from the germline J gene. The gene calls are TRBV10-3 and TRBJ2-5; 8 bases fit TRBD2. This CDR3 is built from 14 residues. The germline V gene has CDR1 ENHRY and CDR2 SYGVKD. With V trimmed by 3 bases and J by 1 base, 1 base remained unmatched. The CDR3 spells CAISDTSGQETQYF. The sequenced part of the CDR3 DNA is TGTGCCATCAGTGACACTAGCGGCCAAGAGACC.

As concerns this clone: With the read ending 3 residues before the CDR3 end, the germline J gene is used to fill in that end. The chain is built from TRBV6-4 and TRBJ2-1; D is undetermined. Per the germline V gene, CDR1 is MRHNA and CDR2 is SNTAGT. Between the trimmed V and J ends, which lost 2 bases and 4 bases, there was a span of 3 bases. The CDR3 spans 12 residues. CDR3 region: CASSDTYNEQFF. CDR3 bases read: TGTGCCAGCAGTGACACATACAATGAG.

Incomplete CDR3 DNA: TGTGCCAGCAGCGTCCACAGTGACACAGATACG. Residues: CASSVHSDTDT. The whole CDR3 is CASSVHSDTDTQYF. This chain joins TRBV7-9 and TRBJ2-3; D ambiguous. The sequenced fragment ends 3 residues before the CDR3 boundary, so the rest is inferred from the germline J gene. Germline V gives CDR1 SEHNR, CDR2 FQNEAQ (reference sequence). V lost 5 bases and J 2 bases, leaving 11 bases between the germline ends. CDR3 length: 14 residues.